These 7 T cell receptor beta chains were sequenced from one sample in a study of CD8 T cells in ankylosing spondylitis. TCRdb re-analysed the 5' RACE reads in MiXCR, keeping a single row per CDR3 protein. The table shows roughly 260,000 distinct CDR3 sequences, with 20% occurring only once. The specimen sequenced was blood, either unsorted or a sorted T cell fraction (not recorded which). The origin of the receptors is a male donor with ankylosing spondylitis or in good health (not recorded which).

J is TRBJ2-7 and V is TRBV2, with TRBD1 identical over 10 bases. V was pared by 4 bases and J by 2 bases, with 5 bases of the junction left unmatched. The CDR3 has 15 residues. CDR1 is SNHLY, CDR2 FYNNEI, per germline. The CDR3 coding sequence is TGTGCCAGCAGTGGGTCCGGGACAGGGGCCTACGAGCAGTACGTC. Protein product: CASSGSGTGAYEQYV.

The table lists this clonotype with many counts. The gene calls are TRBV12-3 or TRBV12-4 and TRBJ1-5, with D possibly being TRBD1 (5 bases). V gave up 1 base and J gave up 7 bases, with 11 bases separating them. The CDR3 is made up of 14 amino acids. CDR3 in amino acids: CASSLDAGTQPQHF. CDR3 bases: TGTGCCAGCAGTTTAGATGCAGGGACCCAGCCCCAGCATTTT.

This clonotype was recorded a few times. The genes are TRBV20-1 and TRBJ2-5; 8 bases are shared with TRBD2. The CDR3 loop spans 13 amino acids. Per germline, CDR1 DFQATT and CDR2 SNEGSKA (reference sequence). V lost 3 bases, J lost 12 bases, and 12 bases stayed unmatched. CDR3 DNA sequence: TGCAGTGCTAGCCCCGGGACTAGGGAAAGAAAGTACTTC. Translated, it gives CSASPGTRERKYF.

This clonotype was found a few times. The V call is TRBV5-1, the J call TRBJ1-5, with 7 bases identical to TRBD1. The J segment lost 3 bases and the V segment lost 3 bases, leaving 3 bases of the junction unmatched. The CDR3 is 14 residues long. The germline V gene encodes CDR1 SGHRS and CDR2 YFSETQ. CDR3 loop: CASSSGGLNQPQHF. CDR3 coding DNA: TGCGCCAGCAGCTCAGGGGGTCTCAATCAGCCCCAGCATTTT.

This clonotype has just one count. The V gene is TRBV20-1, the J gene TRBJ1-2; TRBD1 is a possible D gene (5 bases). There are 14 residues in the CDR3. Germline V gives CDR1 DFQATT, CDR2 SNEGSKA (reference sequence). Trimming shortened V by 4 bases and J by 6 bases, and 18 bases separated the two germline ends. The CDR3 loop reads CSAKVPGSMNGYTF. In nucleotides, the CDR3 is TGCAGTGCTAAAGTCCCAGGGAGTATGAATGGCTACACCTTC.

The V call is TRBV20-1, the J call TRBJ1-1; weak D call: TRBD1 (5 bases). This CDR3 region has 13 residues. Trimming stripped 3 bases from V and 4 bases from J, with 12 bases between. Germline CDR1 DFQATT, CDR2 SNEGSKA (reference sequence). CDR3 nucleotide sequence: TGCAGTGCTAGCTGGGGCAGGGCCACTGAAGCTTTCTTT. Amino acids: CSASWGRATEAFF.

J is TRBJ1-4 and V is TRBV7-9; no clear D. The germline V gene has CDR1 SEHNR and CDR2 FQNEAQ (reference sequence). Trimming removed 3 bases at V and 5 bases at J, with 10 bases between. This CDR3 has 14 amino acids. The CDR3 nucleotides read TGTGCCAGCAGCTTTGACGGACCGAATGAAAAACTGTTTTTT. Translation: CASSFDGPNEKLFF.